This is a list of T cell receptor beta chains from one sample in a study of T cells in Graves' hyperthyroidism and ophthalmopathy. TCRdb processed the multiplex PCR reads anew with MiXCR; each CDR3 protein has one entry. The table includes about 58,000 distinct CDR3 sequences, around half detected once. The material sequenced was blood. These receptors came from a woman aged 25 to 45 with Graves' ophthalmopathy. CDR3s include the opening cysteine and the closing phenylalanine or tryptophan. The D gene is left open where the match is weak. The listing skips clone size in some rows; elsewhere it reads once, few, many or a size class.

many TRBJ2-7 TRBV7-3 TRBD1 TGTGCCAGCATCCCCTCGGAGGGGACAGGGGCCATCTACGAGCAGTACTTC CASIPSEGTGAIYEQYF
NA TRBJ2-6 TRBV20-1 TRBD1 TGCAGTGCTAGAGATTCCGTGAAGGGACAGGGGGCCAACGTCCTGACTTTC CSARDSVKGQGANVLTF
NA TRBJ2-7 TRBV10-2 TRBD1 TGCGCCAGCAGACAGGGGGCGCAATACGAGCAGTACTTC CASRQGAQYEQYF
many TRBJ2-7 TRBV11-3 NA TGTGCCAGCAGCTTGTTCGGGGGTGCCTACGAGCAGTACTTC CASSLFGGAYEQYF
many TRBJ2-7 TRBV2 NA TGTGCCAGCAAGCTGCCGGGCCAGAGGCTAATGGGGCAGTACTTC CASKLPGQRLMGQYF
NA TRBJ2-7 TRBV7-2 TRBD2 TGTGCCAGCAGCGATAGAATGGGACTAGCGGGAGCAACCTACGAGCAGTACTTC CASSDRMGLAGATYEQYF
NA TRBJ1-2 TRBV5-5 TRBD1 TGTGCCAGCAGCTGGACAGGGCCCTATGGCTACACCTTC CASSWTGPYGYTF
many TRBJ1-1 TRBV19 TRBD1 TGTGCCAGTAGAGGACAGGGAGTGAACACTGAAGCTTTCTTT CASRGQGVNTEAFF
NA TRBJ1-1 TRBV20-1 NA TGCAGTGCTAGAGCCCCACAGACAGCGAACGCTGAAGCTCTCTTT CSARAPQTANAEALF
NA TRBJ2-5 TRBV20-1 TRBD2 TGCAGTGCTGCGGGACTAGCGGGAGAGACCCAGTACTTC CSAAGLAGETQYF
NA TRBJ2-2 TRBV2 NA TGTGCCAGGGGGGGACAGACCATTGGGGAGCTGTTTTTT CARGGQTIGELFF
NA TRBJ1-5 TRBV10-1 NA TGCGCCAGGCGGGCAGGGACCAATCAGCCCCAGCATTTT CARRAGTNQPQHF
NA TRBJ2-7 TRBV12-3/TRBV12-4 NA TGTGCCAGCAGTTTGACCCGCGAGCAGTACTTC CASSLTREQYF
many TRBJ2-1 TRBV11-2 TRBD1 TGTGCCAGCACCACGGACAGGGGGGGATACAATGAGCAGTTCTTC CASTTDRGGYNEQFF
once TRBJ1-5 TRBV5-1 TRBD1 TGCGCCAGCAGCTTGGAATCGGGACAGGGGACCCAGCATTTT CASSLESGQGTQHF
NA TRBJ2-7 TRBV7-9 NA TGTGCCAGCAGCTCAGGGCCCTCCTACGAGCAGTACTTC CASSSGPSYEQYF
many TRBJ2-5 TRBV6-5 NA TGTGCCAGCAGTTACTCGGGGGTGGCTCAAGAGACCCAGTACTTC CASSYSGVAQETQYF
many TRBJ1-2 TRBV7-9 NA TGTGCCAGCAGTGGGGACATTTTCTATGGCTACACCTTC CASSGDIFYGYTF
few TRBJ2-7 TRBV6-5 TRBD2 TGTGCCAGCAGTTACGCGTCCGGGACTAGCGGGAGGGCCTACGAGCAGTACTTC CASSYASGTSGRAYEQYF
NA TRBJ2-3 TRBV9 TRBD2 TGTGCCAGCAGCGTAGCATTAGCGGGAGACACAGATACGCAGTATTTT CASSVALAGDTDTQYF
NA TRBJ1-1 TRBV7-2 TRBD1 TGTGCCAGCAGCTTAGCTAGGGACAGGAAAGCTTTCTTT CASSLARDRKAFF
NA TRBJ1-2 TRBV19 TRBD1 TGTGCCAGTAGTCCCACCGGGACAGGGATAGGCTACACCTTC CASSPTGTGIGYTF
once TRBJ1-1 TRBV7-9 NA TGTGCCAGCAACGGGGGGGTCGGGAGGGGAGCTTTCTTT CASNGGVGRGAFF
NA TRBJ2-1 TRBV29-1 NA TGCAGCGTTTACTGGGCAGGGGAAGGCGGGGGAAACAATGAGCAGTTCTTC CSVYWAGEGGGNNEQFF
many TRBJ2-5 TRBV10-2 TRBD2 TGCGCCAGCGGAACTAGCGGGGAGACCCAGTACTTC CASGTSGETQYF
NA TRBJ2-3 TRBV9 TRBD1 TGTGCCAGCAGCGAAGGGGGACAGTACGCAGATACGCAGGATTTT CASSEGGQYADTQDF
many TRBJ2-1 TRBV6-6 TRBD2 TGTGCCAGCAGTTACTCGGGGACTAGCGGGATCTACAATGAGCAGTTCTTC CASSYSGTSGIYNEQFF
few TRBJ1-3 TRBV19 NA TGTGCCAGCAGTCTCGGAGGCAGTTTTGACGACGGTTCTGGAAACACCATATATTTT CASSLGGSFDDGSGNTIYF
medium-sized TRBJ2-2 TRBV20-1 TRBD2 TGCAGTGCTTTAAGACTAGCGGGAGGTCCCGGGGAGCTGTTTTTT CSALRLAGGPGELFF
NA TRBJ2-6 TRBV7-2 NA TGTGCCAGCCAGAGAGGGGGGGGGATGGGGAACACTGAAGCTTTC CASQRGGGMGNTEAF
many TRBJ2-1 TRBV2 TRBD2 TGTGCCAGCAGCGACCCCGGGACTAGCGGGGGAAGCTCCTACAATGAGCAGTTCTTC CASSDPGTSGGSSYNEQFF
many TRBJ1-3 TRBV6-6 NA TGTGCCAGCGGAGGTTTAGGAGCTGACACCATATATTTT CASGGLGADTIYF
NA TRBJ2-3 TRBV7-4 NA TGTGCCAGCAGCTTAGTCCCTAAAGATACGCAGTATTTT CASSLVPKDTQYF
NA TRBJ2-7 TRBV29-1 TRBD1 TGCAGCGTTCCCGGGACAGGCGGCGAGCAGTACTTC CSVPGTGGEQYF
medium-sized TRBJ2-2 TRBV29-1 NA TGCAGCGCAACCACTCCGAACACCGGGGAGCTGTTTTTT CSATTPNTGELFF
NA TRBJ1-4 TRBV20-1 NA TGCAGTGCTAGAGATGACTCTGCCAGGGGCCGGCTAGAGGGGGTTGCAACTAATGAAAAACTGTTTTTT CSARDDSARGRLEGVATNEKLFF
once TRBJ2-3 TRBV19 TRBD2 TGTGCCAGTAGTATAACTAGCGGGAGCACAGATACGCAGTATTTT CASSITSGSTDTQYF
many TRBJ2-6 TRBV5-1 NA TGCGCCAGCAGCTTGTCGGTCGGCGCCTTTGGGGCCAACGTCCTGACTTTC CASSLSVGAFGANVLTF
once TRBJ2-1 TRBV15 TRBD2 TGTGCCACCAGCAGACTAGCGGGGGGGCCGGGCTCCTACAATGAGCAGTTCTTC CATSRLAGGPGSYNEQFF
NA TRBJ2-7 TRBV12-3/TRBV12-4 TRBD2 TGTGCCAGCAGTTTCGGACCCGGGGGGTACTACGAGCAGTACTTC CASSFGPGGYYEQYF
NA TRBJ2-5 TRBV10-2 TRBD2 TGCGCCAGCAGTGATTGGACTAGCGGATTGAAAGGTGAGACCCAGTACTTC CASSDWTSGLKGETQYF
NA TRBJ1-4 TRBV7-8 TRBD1 TGTGCCAGCAGCCGATCCCGGGGACAGGAAAAACTGTTTTTT CASSRSRGQEKLFF
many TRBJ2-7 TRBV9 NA TGTGCCAGCAGCGTAGGGGGGGGCGCGGGCTCCTACGAGCAGTACTTC CASSVGGGAGSYEQYF
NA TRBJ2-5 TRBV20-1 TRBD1 TGCAGTGCTAGGGACAGGGGGGAGACCCAGTACTTC CSARDRGETQYF
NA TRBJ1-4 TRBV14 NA TGTGCCAGCAGCCACCTGACTAGCGGGAGGGAAAAACTGTTTTTT CASSHLTSGREKLFF
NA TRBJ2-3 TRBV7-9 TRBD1 TGTGCCAGCAGCCCAGGGGGAGCCACAGATACGCAGTATTTT CASSPGGATDTQYF
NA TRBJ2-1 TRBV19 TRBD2 TGTGCCAGCACTTCTTCCGGGACTAGCGGGGGGGGGTCCTACAATGAGCAGTTCTTC CASTSSGTSGGGSYNEQFF
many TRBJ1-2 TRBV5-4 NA TGTGCCAGCAGCGATCCGAGGGGGTATGGCTACACCTTC CASSDPRGYGYTF
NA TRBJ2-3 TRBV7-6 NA TGTGCCAGCAGCTTAACCCCAGGCCCCGCATATACGCAGTATTTT CASSLTPGPAYTQYF
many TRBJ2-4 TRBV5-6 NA TGTGCCAGCAGCTTCAGAAGCGGGCTAGCCAAAAACATTCAGTACTTC CASSFRSGLAKNIQYF
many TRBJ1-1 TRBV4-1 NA TGCGCCAGCAGCCAAGTGGATCTCGTACAGACAGCAGAAGCTTTCTTT CASSQVDLVQTAEAFF
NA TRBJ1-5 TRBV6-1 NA TGTGCCAGCAGCGAATTGGAGAATCAGCCCCAGCATTTT CASSELENQPQHF
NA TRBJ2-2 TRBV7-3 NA TGTGCCAGCAGCCCAGCACAGGGATTGGGCGGGGAGCTGTTTTTT CASSPAQGLGGELFF